This T cell receptor (beta chain) was sequenced during a study of graft-versus-host responses after intestinal transplantation. Study-wide context: Transplant recipients had multivisceral, liver-intestinal, or isolated intestinal grafts. Study outcomes and limitations: GvH clone levels peaked in circulation, and this peak was associated with early post-transplant HvG declines. Investigators detected GvH clones in recipient marrow, with some emerging earlier in ileum or blood.

A note on this clone: The antigen remains unidentified.

Only in-frame clones appear in the TCRdb table, and some are missing; sequencing was by immunoSEQ multiplex PCR. The data hold 55,000 to 70,000 clones, with roughly 89% observed a single time. Germline V gene data show CDR1 as LNHDA and CDR2 as SQIVND (reference sequence). V shed 3 bases, J shed 6 bases, and the junction held 6 bases outside the gene matches. This CDR3 is 15 amino acids long. This receptor was taken from a human patient who received an intestinal transplant, so some T cells may come from the graft donor. The rearrangement links TRBV19 to TRBJ2-1, with TRBD2 matching 9 bases. The sequencing here drew on PBMCs, taken around 120 days after intestinal transplantation. CDR3 region: CASSIGRGGTNEQFF. CDR3 nucleotide sequence: TGTGCCAGTAGTATCGGGCGGGGGGGCACCAATGAGCAGTTCTTC.